The rows below give T cell receptor beta chains drawn from one sample of a study of T cells in Graves' hyperthyroidism and ophthalmopathy. MiXCR was run by TCRdb on the multiplex PCR reads, yielding one entry per CDR3 protein. Here the sample spans about 400,000 distinct CDR3 sequences, under 15% being singletons. The material sequenced was blood. Source of these receptors: a woman in her 30s with Graves' hyperthyroidism. Both conserved end residues are part of each CDR3. D genes are given only for firm matches. The size of a clone is reported for some rows only, either as once, few or many, or as a class for expanded clones.

cdr3_nt: TGCAGTGCTAACGGGGACGGGCGGGAAAACTACGAGCAGTACTTC
cdr3_aa: CSANGDGRENYEQYF
d_call: NA
v_call: TRBV20-1
j_call: TRBJ2-7
clone_size: few

cdr3_nt: TGCAGCGTTGCTATGGGCTCCGTCTATGGCTACACCTTC
cdr3_aa: CSVAMGSVYGYTF
d_call: NA
v_call: TRBV29-1
j_call: TRBJ1-2
clone_size: NA

cdr3_nt: TGTGCCACCAGTGACAGGAGTAACTATGGCTACACCTTC
cdr3_aa: CATSDRSNYGYTF
d_call: NA
v_call: TRBV24-1
j_call: TRBJ1-2
clone_size: NA

cdr3_nt: TGTGCCAGCACAACGGGACAGGTAGGAAGCGAGCAGTACTTC
cdr3_aa: CASTTGQVGSEQYF
d_call: TRBD1
v_call: TRBV2
j_call: TRBJ2-7
clone_size: NA

cdr3_nt: TGTGCCAGCAGCCAGGGACAGGGTTTTCGTGAGCAGTTCTTC
cdr3_aa: CASSQGQGFREQFF
d_call: TRBD1
v_call: TRBV28
j_call: TRBJ2-1
clone_size: many

cdr3_nt: TGTGCCAGCAGTTTTTTAGCGGAAGAGACCCAGTACTTC
cdr3_aa: CASSFLAEETQYF
d_call: NA
v_call: TRBV12-3/TRBV12-4
j_call: TRBJ2-5
clone_size: few

cdr3_nt: TGTGCCAGCAGTATCACCCTTACTGGGGGCAGGCGGGAGCAGTACTTC
cdr3_aa: CASSITLTGGRREQYF
d_call: NA
v_call: TRBV6-1
j_call: TRBJ2-7
clone_size: NA

cdr3_nt: TGTGCCAGCAGCCTAGAGTGGGTAGCGGGAGCCCGGTCCTACAATGAGCAGTTCTTC
cdr3_aa: CASSLEWVAGARSYNEQFF
d_call: TRBD2
v_call: TRBV11-2
j_call: TRBJ2-1
clone_size: NA

cdr3_nt: TGTGCCATCACACCGACCTCCCCAGGGAACGAGCAGTACTTC
cdr3_aa: CAITPTSPGNEQYF
d_call: NA
v_call: TRBV9
j_call: TRBJ2-7
clone_size: many

cdr3_nt: TGTGCCAGCACCGGACTAGCGGGAGTCGGAGAGCAGTACTTC
cdr3_aa: CASTGLAGVGEQYF
d_call: TRBD2
v_call: TRBV6-1
j_call: TRBJ2-7
clone_size: few

cdr3_nt: TGTGCCAGCAGGGGGGACATCTATAGCAATCAGCCCCAGCATTTT
cdr3_aa: CASRGDIYSNQPQHF
d_call: NA
v_call: TRBV27
j_call: TRBJ1-5
clone_size: few

cdr3_nt: TGTGCCAGCAACCTTAGCGGGGCTAGCACAGATACGCAGTATTTT
cdr3_aa: CASNLSGASTDTQYF
d_call: TRBD2
v_call: TRBV2
j_call: TRBJ2-3
clone_size: few

cdr3_nt: TGCGCCAGCACCGGCTTCTCCTACGAGCAGTACTTC
cdr3_aa: CASTGFSYEQYF
d_call: NA
v_call: TRBV5-1
j_call: TRBJ2-7
clone_size: many

cdr3_nt: TGTGCCAGCAGCCCACAGGGATGGCTGGGACCCCAGCATTTT
cdr3_aa: CASSPQGWLGPQHF
d_call: NA
v_call: TRBV7-9
j_call: TRBJ1-5
clone_size: few

cdr3_nt: TGTGCCAGCAGCCCGAAGTTAAAGAGGCTGGGGTCATCCTATGGCTACACCTTC
cdr3_aa: CASSPKLKRLGSSYGYTF
d_call: NA
v_call: TRBV3-1
j_call: TRBJ1-2
clone_size: many

cdr3_nt: TGTGCCAGCAGCTTTAACGGTGCAACTAATGAAAAACTGTTTTTT
cdr3_aa: CASSFNGATNEKLFF
d_call: NA
v_call: TRBV5-6
j_call: TRBJ1-4
clone_size: few

cdr3_nt: TGTGCCAGCAGTTTAAAGAAGATCACGCCCCAGCATTTT
cdr3_aa: CASSLKKITPQHF
d_call: NA
v_call: TRBV28
j_call: TRBJ1-5
clone_size: many

cdr3_nt: TGCAGTGCTAGAGATCGGGGGGCTGCTAATGAAAAACTGTTTTTT
cdr3_aa: CSARDRGAANEKLFF
d_call: NA
v_call: TRBV20-1
j_call: TRBJ1-4
clone_size: many

cdr3_nt: TGTGCCAGCCGAGGGGGGCTAAGCACAGATACGCAGTATTTT
cdr3_aa: CASRGGLSTDTQYF
d_call: NA
v_call: TRBV7-9
j_call: TRBJ2-3
clone_size: many

cdr3_nt: TGTGCCAGCAGTTTATTCCGGGACACCCGGTATGAGACCCAGTACTTC
cdr3_aa: CASSLFRDTRYETQYF
d_call: NA
v_call: TRBV12-3/TRBV12-4
j_call: TRBJ2-5
clone_size: few

cdr3_nt: TGCAGCGTTGGACTGTCGGGAGGGCCGAATACGCAGTATTTT
cdr3_aa: CSVGLSGGPNTQYF
d_call: TRBD2
v_call: TRBV29-1
j_call: TRBJ2-3
clone_size: NA

cdr3_nt: TGTGCCAGCAGTTTACAGTACTATGGCTACACCTTC
cdr3_aa: CASSLQYYGYTF
d_call: NA
v_call: TRBV27
j_call: TRBJ1-2
clone_size: few

cdr3_nt: TGTGCCAGCAGCCGTCGAAATTCCGGGGAGCTGTTTTTT
cdr3_aa: CASSRRNSGELFF
d_call: NA
v_call: TRBV3-1
j_call: TRBJ2-2
clone_size: NA

cdr3_nt: TGTGCCAGCAGTTTCCGGGGACAGGGGGGTACTGAGCAGTTCTTC
cdr3_aa: CASSFRGQGGTEQFF
d_call: TRBD1
v_call: TRBV28
j_call: TRBJ2-1
clone_size: NA

cdr3_nt: TGCGCCAGCAGCCAAGAGGGAAGACTCTACGAGCAGTACTTC
cdr3_aa: CASSQEGRLYEQYF
d_call: NA
v_call: TRBV4-1
j_call: TRBJ2-7
clone_size: few

cdr3_nt: TGTGCCAGCAGCAGATCCGGGACTCCCTCCTACGAGCAGTACTTC
cdr3_aa: CASSRSGTPSYEQYF
d_call: NA
v_call: TRBV7-9
j_call: TRBJ2-7
clone_size: many

cdr3_nt: TGTGCCAGCAGTTTAGGTTCGGGGGCGAATCAGCCCCAGCATTTT
cdr3_aa: CASSLGSGANQPQHF
d_call: NA
v_call: TRBV12-3/TRBV12-4
j_call: TRBJ1-5
clone_size: many

cdr3_nt: TGTGCCAGCATGGCGTTAGCCTCCAATTCACCCCTCCACTTT
cdr3_aa: CASMALASNSPLHF
d_call: NA
v_call: TRBV27
j_call: TRBJ1-6
clone_size: NA

cdr3_nt: TGCAGCGTTGCGGTTAGCGGCACCGGGGAGCTGTTTTTT
cdr3_aa: CSVAVSGTGELFF
d_call: NA
v_call: TRBV29-1
j_call: TRBJ2-2
clone_size: few

cdr3_nt: TGTGCCAGCAGTCTAACCTCAGCGGGAGCTTTAACATATGAGCAGTTCTTC
cdr3_aa: CASSLTSAGALTYEQFF
d_call: TRBD2
v_call: TRBV28
j_call: TRBJ2-1
clone_size: few

cdr3_nt: TGTGCCAGCAGCTTAGGGCGGGACATGTGGAACGAGCAGTACTTC
cdr3_aa: CASSLGRDMWNEQYF
d_call: NA
v_call: TRBV11-2
j_call: TRBJ2-7
clone_size: many

cdr3_nt: TGTGCCAGCAGTGACTCGATCATCATCGCAGATACGCAGTATTTT
cdr3_aa: CASSDSIIIADTQYF
d_call: NA
v_call: TRBV6-2/TRBV6-3
j_call: TRBJ2-3
clone_size: few

cdr3_nt: TGTGCCAGCAGTTTCGACAGGGCGTATGGCTACACCTTC
cdr3_aa: CASSFDRAYGYTF
d_call: TRBD1
v_call: TRBV27
j_call: TRBJ1-2
clone_size: many

cdr3_nt: TGCGCCAGCAGCTTGGCCACCGCCTACGAGCAGTACTTC
cdr3_aa: CASSLATAYEQYF
d_call: NA
v_call: TRBV5-1
j_call: TRBJ2-7
clone_size: few

cdr3_nt: TGTGCCAGCAGTGCCTCTTACAATGAGCGGTTCTTC
cdr3_aa: CASSASYNERFF
d_call: NA
v_call: TRBV7-9
j_call: TRBJ2-1
clone_size: NA

cdr3_nt: TGTGCCAGCAGCGTAGCTGATAATCAGCCCCAGCATTTT
cdr3_aa: CASSVADNQPQHF
d_call: NA
v_call: TRBV9
j_call: TRBJ1-5
clone_size: few

cdr3_nt: TGTGCCTGGAGTGTGGGACAGACCACCACCGGGGAGCTGTTTTTT
cdr3_aa: CAWSVGQTTTGELFF
d_call: TRBD1
v_call: TRBV30
j_call: TRBJ2-2
clone_size: many

cdr3_nt: TGTGCAACCGGGACAGATCGGGATCAGCCCCAGCATTTT
cdr3_aa: CATGTDRDQPQHF
d_call: TRBD1
v_call: TRBV10-3
j_call: TRBJ1-5
clone_size: many

cdr3_nt: TGTGCCAGCAGTTTAAGGACAGGGCTTTCCTACGAGCAGTACTTC
cdr3_aa: CASSLRTGLSYEQYF
d_call: TRBD1
v_call: TRBV27
j_call: TRBJ2-7
clone_size: many

cdr3_nt: TGTGCCAGCAGCCATTATGAGGGGGGCCCCAGGGGAATGAACACTGAAGCTTTCTTT
cdr3_aa: CASSHYEGGPRGMNTEAFF
d_call: NA
v_call: TRBV3-1
j_call: TRBJ1-1
clone_size: many

cdr3_nt: TGTGCCAGCAGGCTCAACCCTCGACTAGCGGGAGTCTATGATGAGCAGTTCTTC
cdr3_aa: CASRLNPRLAGVYDEQFF
d_call: TRBD2
v_call: TRBV28
j_call: TRBJ2-1
clone_size: many

cdr3_nt: TGTGCCAGCAGCTTACTCCTAGCTTGGAGGTTTCGGGGCACAGATACGCAGTATTTT
cdr3_aa: CASSLLLAWRFRGTDTQYF
d_call: NA
v_call: TRBV7-3
j_call: TRBJ2-3
clone_size: NA

cdr3_nt: TGTGCCAGCTCGCCCACCGGGACAGGGGACGAAAAACTGTTTTTT
cdr3_aa: CASSPTGTGDEKLFF
d_call: TRBD1
v_call: TRBV18
j_call: TRBJ1-4
clone_size: many

cdr3_nt: TGTGCCAGTAGTATGGGCCCCGGCAATCAGCCCCAGCATTTT
cdr3_aa: CASSMGPGNQPQHF
d_call: NA
v_call: TRBV19
j_call: TRBJ1-5
clone_size: NA

cdr3_nt: TGTGCCAGCAGCTTGCGGGGAAGCAATCAGCCCCAGCATTTT
cdr3_aa: CASSLRGSNQPQHF
d_call: NA
v_call: TRBV5-6
j_call: TRBJ1-5
clone_size: many

cdr3_nt: TGTGCCAGCAGTTCGGGACGAAACTCCACCTTC
cdr3_aa: CASSSGRNSTF
d_call: NA
v_call: TRBV6-1
j_call: TRBJ1-2
clone_size: NA

cdr3_nt: TGTGCCAGCAGTATACTTAATTACGAGCAGTACTTC
cdr3_aa: CASSILNYEQYF
d_call: NA
v_call: TRBV6-1
j_call: TRBJ2-7
clone_size: many

cdr3_nt: TGCGCCAGCAGCTTCGGGACTAACCAAGAGACCCAGTACTTC
cdr3_aa: CASSFGTNQETQYF
d_call: TRBD2
v_call: TRBV5-1
j_call: TRBJ2-5
clone_size: many

cdr3_nt: TGTGCCAGCAAGGTCCGGCAGGGGGACACTGAAGCTTTCTTT
cdr3_aa: CASKVRQGDTEAFF
d_call: TRBD1
v_call: TRBV28
j_call: TRBJ1-1
clone_size: many

cdr3_nt: TGTGCCAGCAGCTTTACGGTGGCAGCCCAAGAGACCCAGTACTTC
cdr3_aa: CASSFTVAAQETQYF
d_call: NA
v_call: TRBV7-8
j_call: TRBJ2-5
clone_size: many